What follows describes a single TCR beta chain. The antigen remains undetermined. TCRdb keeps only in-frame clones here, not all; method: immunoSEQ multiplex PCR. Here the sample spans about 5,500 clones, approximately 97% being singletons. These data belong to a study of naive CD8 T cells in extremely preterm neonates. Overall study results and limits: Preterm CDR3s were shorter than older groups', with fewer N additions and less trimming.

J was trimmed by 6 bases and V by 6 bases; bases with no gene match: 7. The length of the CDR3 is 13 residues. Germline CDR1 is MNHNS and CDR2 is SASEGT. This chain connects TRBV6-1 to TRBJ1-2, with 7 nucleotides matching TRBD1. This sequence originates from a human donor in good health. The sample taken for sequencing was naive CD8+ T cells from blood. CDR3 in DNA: TGTGCCAGCAGCTATGGGACAGTGGATGGCTACACCTTC. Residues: CASSYGTVDGYTF.